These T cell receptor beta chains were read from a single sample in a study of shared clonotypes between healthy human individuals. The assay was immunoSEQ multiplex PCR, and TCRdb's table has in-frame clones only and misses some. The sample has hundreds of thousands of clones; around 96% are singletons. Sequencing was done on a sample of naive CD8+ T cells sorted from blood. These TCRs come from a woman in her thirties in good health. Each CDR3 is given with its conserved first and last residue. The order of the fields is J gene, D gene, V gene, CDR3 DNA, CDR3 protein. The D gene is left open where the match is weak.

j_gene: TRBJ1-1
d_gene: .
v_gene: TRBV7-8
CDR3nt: TGTGCCAGCAACCCTGGGGGGGGACTGAACACTGAAGCTTTCTTT
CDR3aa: CASNPGGGLNTEAFF

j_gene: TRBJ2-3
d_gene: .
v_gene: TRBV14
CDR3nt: TGTGCCAGCACCCCCTCCGGCGAGGGAACAGATACGCAGTATTTT
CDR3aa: CASTPSGEGTDTQYF

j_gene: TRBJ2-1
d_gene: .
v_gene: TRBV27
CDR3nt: TGTGCCAGCAGTTTATTTTCCAGCAGGAATGAGCAGTTCTTC
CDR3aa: CASSLFSSRNEQFF

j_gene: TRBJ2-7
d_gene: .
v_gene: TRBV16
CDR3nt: TGTGCCAGCACCGAAGATACAGCCTACGAGCAGTACTTC
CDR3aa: CASTEDTAYEQYF

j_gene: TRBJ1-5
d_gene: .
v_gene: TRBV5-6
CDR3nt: TGTGCCAGCAGCTTAAAGGAGAGGGCCCAGCCCCAGCATTTT
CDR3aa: CASSLKERAQPQHF

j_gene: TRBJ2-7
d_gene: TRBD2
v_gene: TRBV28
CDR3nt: TGTGCCAGCAGTCTCCCTGCGCGGGAGGGCTCCTACGAGCAGTACTTC
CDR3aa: CASSLPAREGSYEQYF

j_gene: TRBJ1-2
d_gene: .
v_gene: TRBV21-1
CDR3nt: TGTGCCAGCAGCAAAAGGGGGACCCTATTCTATGGCTACACCTTC
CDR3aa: CASSKRGTLFYGYTF

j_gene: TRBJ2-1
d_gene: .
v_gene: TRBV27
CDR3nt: TGTGCCAGCAGTTTATCTGCGGGGAGCTCCTACAATGAGCAGTTCTTC
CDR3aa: CASSLSAGSSYNEQFF

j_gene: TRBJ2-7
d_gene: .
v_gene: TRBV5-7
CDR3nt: TGTGCCAGCAGCTTGGCGGGCGGTCCCTACGAGCAGTACTTC
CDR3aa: CASSLAGGPYEQYF

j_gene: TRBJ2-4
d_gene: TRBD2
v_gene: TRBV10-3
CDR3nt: TGTGCCATCAGTGAGTCCCTAGCGGGAATGCAAAACATTCAGTACTTC
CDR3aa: CAISESLAGMQNIQYF